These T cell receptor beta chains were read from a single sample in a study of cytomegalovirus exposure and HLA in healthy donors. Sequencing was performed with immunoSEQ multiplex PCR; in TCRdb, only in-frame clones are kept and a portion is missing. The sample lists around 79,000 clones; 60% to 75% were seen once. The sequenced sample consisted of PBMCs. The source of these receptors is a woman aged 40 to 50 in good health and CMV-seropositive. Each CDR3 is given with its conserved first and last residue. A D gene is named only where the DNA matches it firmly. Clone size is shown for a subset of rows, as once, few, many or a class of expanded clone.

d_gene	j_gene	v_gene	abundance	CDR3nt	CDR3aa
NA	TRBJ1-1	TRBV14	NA	TGTGCCAGCAGCCAAGACAACGGGGTGACTGAAGCTTTCTTT	CASSQDNGVTEAFF
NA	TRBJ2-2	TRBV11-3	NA	TGTGCCAGCAGCTTGGTCGGGACCGGGGAGCTGTTTTTT	CASSLVGTGELFF
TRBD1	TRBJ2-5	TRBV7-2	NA	TGTGCCAGCAGCCGGGACAGGGGGCAAGAGACCCAGTACTTC	CASSRDRGQETQYF
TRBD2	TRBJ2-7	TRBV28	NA	TGTGCCAGCAGAACCGGGACTAGCAGCTACGAGCAGTACTTC	CASRTGTSSYEQYF
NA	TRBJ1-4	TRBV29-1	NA	TGCAGCGATATAGAATGGACACCTAATGGTGAAAAACTGTTTTTT	CSDIEWTPNGEKLFF
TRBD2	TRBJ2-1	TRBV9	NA	TGTGCCAGCAGCGTATCTAGCGGGGGCTCCTACAATGAGCAGTTCTTC	CASSVSSGGSYNEQFF
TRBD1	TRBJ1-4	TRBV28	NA	TGTGCCAGCAGTTCTACAGGGGGCACGCGTGAAAAACTGTTTTTT	CASSSTGGTREKLFF
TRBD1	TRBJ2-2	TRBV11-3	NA	TGTGCCAGCAGCCCACCGGGACAGGGGGCCGGGGAGCTGTTTTTT	CASSPPGQGAGELFF
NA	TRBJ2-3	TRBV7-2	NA	TGTGCCAGCAGCGTCTGGCGGGGCACAGATACGCAGTATTTT	CASSVWRGTDTQYF
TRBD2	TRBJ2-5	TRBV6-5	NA	TGTGCCAGTACCTTAGCGGGGTCCCAAGAGACCCAGTACTTC	CASTLAGSQETQYF
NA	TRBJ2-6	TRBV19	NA	TGTGCCAGTAGTAAACAGGGCCCTACCTACTCTGGGGCCAACGTCCTGACTTTC	CASSKQGPTYSGANVLTF
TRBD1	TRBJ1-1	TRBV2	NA	TGTGCCAGCAGTCCTGCAGGGGGTAGGACTGAAGCTTTCTTT	CASSPAGGRTEAFF
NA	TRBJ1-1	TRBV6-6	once	TGTGCCAGCAGTACACAGGCACAAGCTTTCTTT	CASSTQAQAFF
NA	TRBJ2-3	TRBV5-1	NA	TGCGCCAGCGGCGAATCCGGGACTGCACTAGGAGATACGCAGTATTTT	CASGESGTALGDTQYF
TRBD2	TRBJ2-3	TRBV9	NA	TGTGCCAGCAGCGTAGATCCAGCGGGAGGGCCTTCCGTTGGCACAGATACGCAGTATTTT	CASSVDPAGGPSVGTDTQYF
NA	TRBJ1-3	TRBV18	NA	TGTGCCAGCTCACCAATCTCGACAGCCACCATCTCTGGAAACACCATATATTTT	CASSPISTATISGNTIYF
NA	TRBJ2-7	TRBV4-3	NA	TGCGCCAGCAGCCAAGATGACTTCCGGGAGCAGTACTTC	CASSQDDFREQYF
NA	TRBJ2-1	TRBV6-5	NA	TGTGCCAGCAGTAGCCGGGACGTACTGGAGGGGCAGTTCTTC	CASSSRDVLEGQFF
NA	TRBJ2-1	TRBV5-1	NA	TGCGCCAGCAGCTCGACTAATTGGAGACCCTACAATGAGCAGTTCTTC	CASSSTNWRPYNEQFF
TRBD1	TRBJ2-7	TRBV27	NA	TGTGCCAGCAGTTTATGGGGACAGTATAACTACGAGCAGTACTTC	CASSLWGQYNYEQYF
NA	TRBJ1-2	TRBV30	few	TGTGCCTGGAGTAGGGCAGGGAAGGGCTACACCTTC	CAWSRAGKGYTF
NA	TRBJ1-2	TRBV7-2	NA	TGTGCCAGCACCTACCCCCCCGGGAGTGGGGGCTACACCTTC	CASTYPPGSGGYTF
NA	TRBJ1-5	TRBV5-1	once	TGCGCCAGCAGCCCTTCGCCGCGGGGGGGCGATCAGCCCCAGCATTTT	CASSPSPRGGDQPQHF
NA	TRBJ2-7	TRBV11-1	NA	TGTGCCAGCAGCTTAGGAGGGATCCTCCCCTCAAAGTACTTC	CASSLGGILPSKYF